This T cell receptor (beta chain) emerged from a study of Graves' ophthalmopathy and Graves' hyperthyroidism. On the study more broadly: A follow-up of 18 months without ophthalmopathy meant that hyperthyroidism was stable.

Amplified TCR beta CDR3 regions were obtained using RNA transcripts as template. RT-PCR with HTBI primers came first, then second-round multiplex PCR. Each CDR3 protein gets one entry after TCRdb re-called the multiplex PCR reads with MiXCR. The sample lists about 500,000 distinct CDR3 sequences, under 45% seen once, with about 4.2% in the top ten. Diagnosis was based on clinical symptoms, serum thyroxine, TRAb, thyroid ultrasound and orbital computed tomography. The sequencing input was peripheral blood or thyroid tissue (not recorded which). This clonotype was obtained from an adult man with Graves' hyperthyroidism.

For the CDR3, the DNA is TGTGCCAGCAGCTGGGTCAGGAATGAAAAACTGTTTTTT. It is translated as CASSWVRNEKLFF. The rearrangement joins TRBV2 to TRBJ1-4, with D uncertain. The CDR3 spans 13 residues. The V gene's germline CDR1 is SNHLY and CDR2 FYNNEI. Trimming cost V 6 bases and J 5 bases, with 10 bases left between them.